This TCR beta chain was identified in a study of T cell repertoires in cytomegalovirus infection (dated by TCRdb to about 2019). For the study in its entirety: Alongside well-studied HLA-B-restricted epitopes, the peptide stimulations were aimed at recently identified HLA-C-restricted CMV epitopes, whose presentation resists viral immunomodulation. Because public TCR beta signatures pointed to carriage of CMV infection together with the matching HLA type, the HLA type of each donor mattered for the analysis.

What the study reported, not specific to this receptor: Cumulative frequency of public TCR beta family members discriminated carriers of CMV infection plus the relevant HLA type in this cohort and an independent 352-donor cohort. The ex vivo response was dominated by HLA-C-restricted CMV-specific TCR beta clonotypes, which also provided the single most frequent clonotype in two of eight donors.

Sequencing instrument: Illumina HiSeq 1500. TCRdb reanalyzed the raw reads on its own, using fastp at Q25 for trimming and MiXCR for clone calling, and kept in-frame beta chains. Rows merge per CDR3 protein into single entries with the most common DNA and genes. The sample table lists some 920,000 distinct CDR3 sequences, roughly a third of them with a count of one. The top ten hold roughly 12% of the sample. The germline V gene (reference sequence) yields LNHDA for CDR1 and SQIVND for CDR2. The germline V and J ends show losses of 5 bases and 3 bases respectively, and no gene match explains 9 bases of the junction. The cysteine opens and the phenylalanine closes a CDR3 of 16 amino acids. Only CDR3 DNA is held: 48 bases, read in frame from base 1. In the case of this clonotype: What this receptor recognizes is not known. The sample holds no much larger clone one base away, and base qualities are not on file.

The sample's treatment or condition, from its label and the paper: in vitro stimulation with specific CMV peptide epitopes to enrich CMV-specific T cells. This chain joins TRBV19 to TRBJ2-2, with 7 middle bases fitting TRBD1. The sequences come from cultured CD8+ T cells from PBMCs, collected from culture after CMV antigen stimulation. This sequence originates from a human donor in good health (CMV status not recorded). Some clones in this sample may be carry-over from other donors' samples. The CDR3 in this case is CASSPPRGRYTGELFF. The DNA sequence follows: TGTGCCAGTAGTCCGCCGAGGGGGCGATACACCGGGGAGCTGTTTTTT.